The 24 T cell receptor beta chains below come from one sample, sequenced in a study of siplizumab effects on memory and regulatory T cells. The data were produced by immunoSEQ multiplex PCR, yet TCRdb's version contains in-frame clones alone and is incomplete. The sample holds some 100,000 clones, roughly 93% seen once. Sequenced: CD8+ T cells sorted from blood. Every receptor here comes from a human donor in good health.

The chain employs TRBV9 and TRBJ2-1, with 11 bases fitting TRBD2. V trimming: 2 bases; J trimming: 8 bases; junction bases outside the gene matches: 3. The germline V gene encodes CDR1 SGDLS and CDR2 YYNGEE. The CDR3 extends over 14 amino acids. The DNA for the CDR3 is TGTGCCAGCAGCGTGACTAGCGGGATGCATGAGCAGTTCTTC. Residues: CASSVTSGMHEQFF. Variable domain in full (rest from reference TRBV9 and TRBJ2-1): DSGVTQTPKHLITATGQRVTLRCSPRSGDLSVYWYQQSLDQGLQFLIQYYNGEERAKGNILERFSAQQFPDLHSELNLSSLELGDSALYFCASSVTSGMHEQFFGPGTRLTVL.

As DNA, the CDR3 is TGTGCCAGCAGTACACTCATGACGGTGAACACTGAAGCTTTCTTT. Translation: CASSTLMTVNTEAFF. J is TRBJ1-1 and V is TRBV27; D is unclear. V lost 5 bases and J lost 0, with 13 bases in between. Germline loops: CDR1 MNHEY, CDR2 SMNVEV (reference sequence). This CDR3 is 15 amino acids long.

There are a few counts of this clone. V is TRBV19 and J is TRBJ1-1; D is unclear. The germline V gene has CDR1 LNHDA and CDR2 SQIVND (reference sequence). The V gene lost 9 bases and the J gene lost 4 bases, with 9 bases spanning the gap. The CDR3 loop spans 11 amino acids. This chain's CDR3 is CASAWSTEAFF. The CDR3 DNA is TGTGCCAGCGCCTGGAGCACTGAAGCTTTCTTT.

The rearrangement uses TRBV5-6 and TRBJ1-1; 8 bases are shared with TRBD1. J was trimmed by 5 bases and V by 4 bases; bases with no gene match: 10. The CDR3 extends over 15 amino acids. Germline lookup yields CDR1 SGHDT and CDR2 YYEEEE. CDR3 nucleotide sequence: TGTGCCAGCAGCGTGGACAGGGTGGTTTCTACTGAAGCTTTCTTT. This sequence encodes CASSVDRVVSTEAFF.

This sequence joins TRBV25-1 and TRBJ1-2; D unclear. The CDR3 is 12 amino acids. The ends were cut back, 2 bases at V and 4 bases at J, with 5 bases in the middle. Looked up from germline, CDR1 is MGHDK and CDR2 is SYGVNS. CDR3 nucleotides: TGTGCCAGCAGTGAAGGTCGCTATGGCTACACCTTC. It translates to CASSEGRYGYTF.

V usage is TRBV19 and J usage is TRBJ2-3; TRBD1 aligns across 7 bases. The V gene's germline CDR1 is LNHDA and CDR2 SQIVND (reference sequence). This CDR3 is built from 14 residues. V shed 3 bases and J 6 bases; nucleotides not matched to a gene: 6. The CDR3 loop reads CASSIGTGVDTQYF. CDR3 nucleotides: TGTGCCAGTAGTATCGGTACAGGGGTTGATACGCAGTATTTT. The full variable domain, with the rest looked up from reference TRBV19 and TRBJ2-3, is DGGITQSPKYLFRKEGQNVTLSCEQNLNHDAMYWYRQDPGQGLRLIYYSQIVNDFQKGDIAEGYSVSREKKESFPLTVTSAQKNPTAFYLCASSIGTGVDTQYFGPGTRLTVL.

This clone showed up just once. This chain uses TRBV7-6 with TRBJ2-1; 10 positions agree with TRBD2. CDR1 SGHVS and CDR2 FNYEAQ come from the germline V gene. This CDR3 spans 16 amino acids. V trimming: 1 base; J trimming: 5 bases; junction bases outside the gene matches: 5. CDR3 bases: TGTGCCAGCAGCTTAGTTGCTAGCGGGGGCCACAATGAGCAGTTCTTC. Translation: CASSLVASGGHNEQFF.

The sample holds a few counts of this clone. The CDR3 loop reads CASSAPVLAANTGELFF. In DNA form, the CDR3 reads TGTGCCAGCAGCGCACCCGTACTAGCGGCGAACACCGGGGAGCTGTTTTTT. The chain has TRBV7-9 and TRBJ2-2; 8 bases agree with TRBD2. V dropped 5 bases and J dropped 0; count of bases not matched to a gene: 8. This CDR3 is 17 amino acids long. Germline CDR1 SEHNR, CDR2 FQNEAQ (reference sequence).

The chain is built from TRBV7-9 and TRBJ2-7, with D tentatively TRBD1 or TRBD2 (6 bases each). V dropped 9 bases and J dropped 5 bases, with 20 bases sitting between them. Germline values: CDR1 SEHNR, CDR2 FQNEAQ (reference sequence). The CDR3 extends over 14 amino acids. In DNA form, the CDR3 reads TGTGCCAGTAATCCAACAGGGACTCTCGACGAGCAGTACTTC. Its translation is CASNPTGTLDEQYF.

The chain couples TRBV19 to TRBJ1-1; the D gene is possibly TRBD1 (5 bases). This CDR3 has 13 residues. V lost 5 bases, J lost 4 bases, and 11 bases lay in between. Germline V gives CDR1 LNHDA, CDR2 SQIVND (reference sequence). The CDR3 DNA reads TGTGCCAGTAGTTCCGGGGCCAGCACTGAAGCTTTCTTT. It codes for CASSSGASTEAFF.

The CDR3 region has the DNA TGTGCCAGCAGTTATTTTAGCGGGAGCACAGATACGCAGTATTTT. Translating gives CASSYFSGSTDTQYF. The chain is built from TRBV28 and TRBJ2-3, with 7 bases lining up with TRBD2. V shed 4 bases, J shed 0 bases, and the junction held 4 bases outside the gene matches. Germline values: CDR1 MDHEN, CDR2 SYDVKM. CDR3 length: 15 amino acids.

V gene TRBV4-3 combines with J gene TRBJ2-5; tentative D call: TRBD2 (5 bases). The CDR3 totals 15 residues. The V and J ends lost 3 bases and 2 bases respectively, with 13 bases between them. Germline CDR1 LGHNA, CDR2 YSLEER. CDR3 sequence reads: CASSQGAVPQETQYF. The CDR3 DNA reads TGCGCCAGCAGCCAGGGAGCGGTACCGCAAGAGACCCAGTACTTC.

The chain couples TRBV15 to TRBJ2-5, with a weak D call TRBD2 (7 bases). Germline V CDR1 and CDR2: LNHNV, YYDKDF (reference sequence). This CDR3 spans 15 amino acids. Trimming left V 3 bases short and J 5 bases short, with 16 bases between. The CDR3 sequence: CATSSGRGAAETQYF. The CDR3 nucleotides read TGTGCCACCAGCAGTGGTCGGGGGGCAGCGGAGACCCAGTACTTC. The whole variable domain, remainder taken from reference TRBV15 and TRBJ2-5, is DAMVIQNPRYQVTQFGKPVTLSCSQTLNHNVMYWYQQKSSQAPKLLFHYYDKDFNNEADTPDNFQSRRPNTSFCFLDIRSPGLGDTAMYLCATSSGRGAAETQYFGPGTRLLVL.

CDR3 sequence: CASSLGRGGGYGYTF. As DNA, the CDR3 is TGTGCCAGCAGCTTAGGAAGAGGGGGCGGCTATGGCTACACCTTC. The chain joins TRBV11-1 to TRBJ1-2, with TRBD1 identical over 7 bases. The CDR3 runs 15 residues. The germline gives CDR1 SGHAT, CDR2 FQDESV (reference sequence). V was pared by 1 base and J by 4 bases, with 6 bases of the junction left unmatched.

The J gene is TRBJ2-5, the V gene TRBV11-2, with no clear D. The CDR3 spans 16 residues. Trimming shortened V by 1 base and J by 5 bases, and 17 bases separated the two germline ends. Germline CDR1 reads SGHAT; CDR2 reads FQNNGV. CDR3 in DNA: TGTGCCAGCAGCTTAGCGATAGGTAGTCTTTACGAGACCCAGTACTTC. It encodes CASSLAIGSLYETQYF.

The rearrangement links TRBV11-3 to TRBJ2-3; D is unresolved. From germline, CDR1 is SGHNT and CDR2 YENEEA. This CDR3 is built from 13 residues. V lost 1 base to trimming and J lost 1 base, with 3 bases between them. In DNA form, the CDR3 reads TGTGCCAGCAGCTTAGTCCGCACAGATACGCAGTATTTT. Translating gives CASSLVRTDTQYF.

The genes are TRBV4-1 and TRBJ2-5, with D possibly being TRBD1 (5 bases). The J call may be faulty, since TRBJ2-7 better matches the DNA end. The CDR3 length is 15 residues. The V gene's germline CDR1 is MGHRA and CDR2 YSYEKL. CDR3 nucleotides: TGCGCCAGCAGCCAAGGAAAGGGGCCTTCCTACGAGCAGTACTTC. Translating it yields CASSQGKGPSYEQYF.

The genes are TRBV4-3 and TRBJ2-7; TRBD2 matches 11 bases. This CDR3 has 16 amino acids. After removal of 3 bases from V and 2 bases from J, the junction contained 6 bases not matched to a gene. Per germline, CDR1 LGHNA and CDR2 YSLEER. The CDR3 DNA follows: TGCGCCAGCAGCCAGCGGACTAGCGGGTATCCCTACGAGCAGTACTTC. Translation: CASSQRTSGYPYEQYF.

The genes are TRBV29-1 and TRBJ1-2; the D gene is possibly TRBD1 (5 bases). Germline-derived CDR1 and CDR2 are SQVTM and ANQGSEA. The CDR3 has 12 residues. V was cut by 7 bases and J by 6 bases, with 15 bases left in between. The CDR3 region is CSATRGPDGYTF. For the CDR3, the DNA is TGCAGCGCGACACGGGGACCGGATGGCTACACCTTC.

V is TRBV4-1 and J is TRBJ2-7, with 8 bases fitting TRBD1. There are 15 residues in the CDR3. Germline V CDR1 and CDR2: MGHRA, YSYEKL. With V trimmed by 1 base and J by 2 bases, 4 bases remained unmatched. As DNA, the CDR3 is TGCGCCAGCAGCCAAGGACAGGGGATCGCCTACGAGCAGTACTTC. Its translation: CASSQGQGIAYEQYF.

This clone was counted at least ten times. This chain connects TRBV4-1 to TRBJ2-1; 8 bases fit TRBD2. This CDR3 region has 14 residues. The germline V gene encodes CDR1 MGHRA and CDR2 YSYEKL. V dropped 4 bases and J dropped 6; count of bases not matched to a gene: 5. In DNA form, the CDR3 reads TGCGCCAGCAGCCGAGCGGGGGACACCAATGAGCAGTTCTTC. Protein: CASSRAGDTNEQFF.

The chain joins TRBV11-3 to TRBJ2-7; perhaps TRBD1 as D (5 bases). CDR1 and CDR2 from the germline V gene are SGHNT and YENEEA. Trimming pared 2 bases from V and 6 bases from J, leaving 11 bases between. The CDR3 contains 13 residues. The CDR3 nucleotides are TGTGCCAGCAGCTTACTCCAGGGTAGCGAGCAGTACTTC. Encoded protein: CASSLLQGSEQYF.

V and J are TRBV4-1 and TRBJ2-7, with 7 nucleotides matching TRBD1. This CDR3 region has 15 residues. Trimming took 0 bases from V and 2 from J; bases not matched to a gene: 4. Per germline, CDR1 MGHRA and CDR2 YSYEKL. CDR3 loop: CASSQDRDSPYEQYF. The DNA of the CDR3 is TGCGCCAGCAGCCAAGACCGGGACAGCCCCTACGAGCAGTACTTC.

The rearrangement links TRBV30 to TRBJ2-2; D remains unclear. Trimming shortened V by 0 bases and J by 4 bases, and 6 bases separated the two germline ends. The CDR3 spans 13 residues. Germline V gives CDR1 GTSNPN, CDR2 SVGIG (reference sequence). Written as DNA, the CDR3 is TGTGCCTGGAGTGTACACGGCACCGGGGAGCTGTTTTTT. As protein: CAWSVHGTGELFF.